Below, 29 T cell receptor beta chains from the same sample are listed, as sequenced in a study of cytomegalovirus exposure and HLA in healthy donors. Researchers ran the PCR with 60 Vbeta and 13 Jbeta primers. Clones were sequenced by immunoSEQ multiplex PCR, and TCRdb holds only the in-frame ones, with some missing. The sample carries just over 80,000 clones, around 76% recorded once. The sequenced sample was PBMCs. These receptors originate from a man aged 18 to 35 in good health and CMV-seropositive.

This chain links TRBV9 with TRBJ1-2; 11 positions match TRBD1. CDR3 length: 13 amino acids. The germline V gene encodes CDR1 SGDLS and CDR2 YYNGEE. Germline trimming cut 4 bases from V and 6 bases from J; bases unmatched to any gene: 2. The CDR3 reads CASSRTGGDGYTF. The CDR3 DNA follows: TGTGCCAGCAGCCGGACAGGGGGCGATGGCTACACCTTC.

CDR3 sequence: CASSYTGTEQYF. CDR3 DNA sequence: TGTGCCAGCAGCTATACAGGGACCGAGCAGTACTTC. The rearrangement joins TRBV28 to TRBJ2-7; perhaps TRBD1 as D (6 bases). Germline values: CDR1 MDHEN, CDR2 SYDVKM. V was clipped by 6 bases and J by 6 bases, with 12 bases between them. This CDR3 is 12 amino acids long.

The chain is built from TRBV9 and TRBJ1-4, with 7 bases lining up with TRBD1. The CDR3 is 14 amino acids. Germline CDR1 is SGDLS and CDR2 is YYNGEE. The trim removed 4 bases at V and 8 bases at J, leaving 8 bases unmatched. CDR3: CASSPRTGEEKLFF. CDR3 bases: TGTGCCAGCAGCCCTAGGACAGGAGAGGAAAAACTGTTTTTT.

The gene calls are TRBV6-5 and TRBJ2-7, with 11 bases lining up with TRBD2. CDR1 and CDR2 (germline): MNHEY, SVGAGI. The V gene end was trimmed by 1 base and the J gene end by 6 bases; junction bases not matched to a gene: 8. The CDR3 is made up of 16 amino acids. The CDR3 DNA is TGTGCCAGCAGTTACTTTCCGACTAGCGGGACTACCGAGCAGTACTTC. Its protein product is CASSYFPTSGTTEQYF.

As DNA, the CDR3 is TGTGCCAGCAGTGAAGTAAGGGACACCAATAACTATGGCTACACCTTC. Protein sequence: CASSEVRDTNNYGYTF. V usage is TRBV6-1 and J usage is TRBJ1-2, with a weak D call TRBD1 (6 bases). CDR3 size: 16 residues. With 1 base removed from V and 1 base from J, the gap between germline ends came to 13 bases. In germline, CDR1 is MNHNS, CDR2 SASEGT.

The DNA for the CDR3 is TGTGCCAGCAGTTACGGGGGAGGAAACACTGAAGCTTTCTTT. Encoded protein: CASSYGGGNTEAFF. The chain employs TRBV6-5 and TRBJ1-1, with D possibly matching TRBD1 (5 bases). The CDR3 covers 14 residues. CDR1 and CDR2 from the germline V gene are MNHEY and SVGAGI. V shed 2 bases and J shed 2 bases, with 9 bases lying between them.

This clone occurred many times. This rearrangement joins TRBV6-5 to TRBJ1-5; D gene uncertain. V lost 8 bases and J lost 8, with 10 bases in between. Germline CDR1 reads MNHEY; CDR2 reads SVGAGI. This CDR3 has 11 amino acids. Here the CDR3 reads CASGLEEPQHF. As DNA, the CDR3 is TGTGCCAGCGGCTTGGAGGAGCCCCAGCATTTT.

This chain links TRBV15 with TRBJ2-5; D perhaps matches TRBD1 (5 bases). Germline CDR1 and CDR2: LNHNV and YYDKDF (reference sequence). This CDR3 has 15 residues. V lost 4 bases and J 5 bases, leaving 17 bases between the germline ends. The CDR3 DNA sequence: TGTGCCACCAGCACTGAGATATCAGGGTACGAGACCCAGTACTTC. Amino acids: CATSTEISGYETQYF.

The gene calls are TRBV5-6 and TRBJ2-7; TRBD1 agrees at 8 bases. The V gene's germline CDR1 is SGHDT and CDR2 YYEEEE. V shed 3 bases, J shed 10 bases, and the junction held 6 bases outside the gene matches. The CDR3 loop spans 12 amino acids. CDR3 sequence (DNA): TGTGCCAGCAGCTCAATACAGGGGGACCAGTACTTC. This codes for CASSSIQGDQYF.

The chain carries TRBV28 and TRBJ1-4, with TRBD1 matching over 7 bases. The CDR3 totals 13 residues. Germline CDR1 reads MDHEN; CDR2 reads SYDVKM. V gave up 8 bases and J gave up 5 bases; unmatched junction bases: 5. As DNA, the CDR3 is TGTGCCAGCCGGGACAGAGAAAATGAAAAACTGTTTTTT. Protein product: CASRDRENEKLFF.

The chain has TRBV9 and TRBJ2-7, with 9 bases matching TRBD2. The V segment lost 3 bases and the J segment 6 bases; nucleotides outside the gene matches: 10. Looked up from germline, CDR1 is SGDLS and CDR2 is YYNGEE. The CDR3 is made up of 15 amino acids. CDR3 loop: CASSGGAGGLGEQYF. For the CDR3, the DNA is TGTGCCAGCAGCGGCGGGGCGGGAGGGCTCGGCGAGCAGTACTTC.

The chain couples TRBV13 to TRBJ2-1, with 10 bases fitting TRBD2. V was pared by 5 bases and J by 0 bases, with 4 bases of the junction left unmatched. The CDR3 has 16 residues. Looked up from germline, CDR1 is PRHDT and CDR2 is FYEKMQ (reference sequence). CDR3 DNA sequence: TGTGCCAGCAGCCAGAGCGGGAGGGCCTCCTACAATGAGCAGTTCTTC. It yields the protein CASSQSGRASYNEQFF.

The gene calls are TRBV28 and TRBJ1-5, with D unclear. V lost 2 bases to trimming and J lost 6 bases, with 11 bases between them. In germline, CDR1 is MDHEN, CDR2 SYDVKM. CDR3 length: 14 amino acids. CDR3 sequence: CASSLGAGIQPQHF. The CDR3 nucleotides read TGTGCCAGCAGTTTAGGTGCGGGTATTCAGCCCCAGCATTTT.

This clone was observed a handful of times. Sequence at one end of the junction differs from germline and may be a read error. CDR3 in amino acids: CASSRVGTRNTGELFF. In DNA form, the CDR3 reads TGTGCTAGCAGCCGAGTTGGGACTAGGAACACCGGGGAGCTGTTTTTT. The rearrangement joins TRBV7-7 to TRBJ2-2, with 8 bases that match TRBD2. The CDR3 has 16 amino acids. The germline gives CDR1 SSHAT, CDR2 FNYEAQ (reference sequence).

The chain joins TRBV2 to TRBJ2-5; weak D call: TRBD2 (5 bases). CDR1 and CDR2 (germline): SNHLY, FYNNEI. The V and J ends lost 7 bases and 4 bases respectively, with 10 bases between them. The length of the CDR3 is 12 residues. CDR3: CASTGESETQYF. DNA for the CDR3: TGTGCCAGCACCGGGGAATCAGAGACCCAGTACTTC.

The chain couples TRBV6-5 to TRBJ2-3; D not certain. The CDR3 consists of 12 residues. Trimming removed 4 bases from V and 6 bases from J, with 8 bases in between. Germline values: CDR1 MNHEY, CDR2 SVGAGI. The CDR3 nucleotides read TGTGCCAGCAGTTCGAGCCGGGATACGCAGTATTTT. This translates into CASSSSRDTQYF.

The chain uses TRBV6-6 and TRBJ1-1; D not certain. Deletions cut 10 bases from V and 6 bases from J, with 24 bases between. The CDR3 is made up of 15 amino acids. Germline V gives CDR1 MNHNY, CDR2 SVGAGI (reference sequence). CDR3: CATGSPTERVAEAFF. In nucleotides, the CDR3 is TGTGCCACCGGGAGTCCCACCGAGAGGGTAGCTGAAGCTTTCTTT.

Comments on this clone: One end of the junction is discordant with germline, which a read error may explain. Other nucleotide sequences in the sample specify the same CDR3. The chain combines TRBV29-1 with TRBJ1-1; D may be TRBD1 (6 bases). Germline V gene sequence: CDR1 SQVTM, CDR2 ANQGSEA. This CDR3 is 13 amino acids long. In DNA form, the CDR3 reads TGCAGCGCCGGTTGGTTGGACAGCCCTGAGGCTTTCTTT. This gives the protein CSAGWLDSPEAFF.

The chain recombines TRBV4-1 with TRBJ1-5; 7 positions agree with TRBD1. There are 17 residues in the CDR3. Trimming took 4 bases from V and 6 from J; bases not matched to a gene: 15. The germline V gene encodes CDR1 MGHRA and CDR2 YSYEKL. As DNA, the CDR3 is TGCGCCAGCAGCCTACACCCCCAGACAGGGATACTTCAGCCCCAGCATTTT. Its translation is CASSLHPQTGILQPQHF.

This clone was detected only a few times. The rearrangement joins TRBV29-1 to TRBJ2-2; 11 bases match TRBD2. CDR1 and CDR2 from the germline V gene are SQVTM and ANQGSEA. J gave up 6 bases and V 7 bases, and 7 bases lay outside the gene matches. The CDR3 length is 14 residues. The CDR3 region has the DNA TGCAGCGGAGAACTAGCGGGAGCCCCCGGGGAGCTGTTTTTT. It yields the protein CSGELAGAPGELFF.

The CDR3 DNA follows: TGTGCCAGCAGTGACCGGACAGGGCGAGATACGCAGTATTTT. Protein sequence: CASSDRTGRDTQYF. This chain links TRBV6-1 with TRBJ2-3, with 8 bases identical to TRBD1. The CDR3 consists of 14 residues. Germline loops: CDR1 MNHNS, CDR2 SASEGT. V shed 3 bases and J 5 bases; nucleotides not matched to a gene: 4.

The V call is TRBV25-1, the J call TRBJ2-4; D is possibly TRBD1 (6 bases). CDR1 and CDR2 (germline): MGHDK, SYGVNS. Trimming cost V 5 bases and J 6 bases, with 17 bases left between them. This CDR3 contains 15 residues. The CDR3 DNA is TGTGCCAGCAGTCCCCGACAGGCTGGAGGAAACATTCAGTACTTC. Amino acid sequence: CASSPRQAGGNIQYF.

This chain uses TRBV4-1 with TRBJ2-7, with 8 nucleotides matching TRBD2. J lost 2 bases, V lost 1 base, and 10 bases had no gene match. Germline CDR1 MGHRA, CDR2 YSYEKL. The CDR3 extends over 17 amino acids. The CDR3 region is CASSQVGTSWFPYEQYF. Here the CDR3 DNA reads TGCGCCAGCAGCCAAGTCGGGACTAGTTGGTTCCCCTACGAGCAGTACTTC.

V usage is TRBV6-1 and J usage is TRBJ2-7, with a tentative D call TRBD2 (6 bases). Per the germline V gene, CDR1 is MNHNS and CDR2 is SASEGT. The ends were cut back, 6 bases at V and 2 bases at J, with 14 bases in the middle. This CDR3 is built from 14 residues. The chain's CDR3 is CASSLGGGAYEQYF. The CDR3 DNA reads as TGTGCCAGCAGCTTGGGGGGTGGCGCCTACGAGCAGTACTTC.

The V and J genes are TRBV5-4 and TRBJ2-3, with 10 bases lining up with TRBD1. The CDR3 has 16 residues. J was trimmed by 6 bases and V by 0 bases; bases with no gene match: 7. Germline values: CDR1 SGHNT, CDR2 YYREEE (reference sequence). The CDR3 protein is CASSLERDRGRDTQYF. The CDR3 bases are TGTGCCAGCAGCTTGGAAAGGGACAGGGGTCGGGATACGCAGTATTTT.

The chain carries TRBV28 and TRBJ1-2; possible D gene TRBD1, 6 bases. The CDR3 spans 15 residues. The V end lost 3 bases, the J end lost 8 bases, and 19 bases lay between the germline ends. Germline CDR1 and CDR2: MDHEN and SYDVKM. The CDR3 loop reads CASSFRGAGGQGYTF. The CDR3 DNA reads as TGTGCCAGCAGTTTTCGGGGGGCAGGAGGTCAAGGCTACACCTTC.

The rearrangement links TRBV29-1 to TRBJ2-5, with 10 positions matching TRBD1. Germline CDR1 and CDR2: SQVTM and ANQGSEA. V lost 2 bases, J lost 2 bases, and 5 bases stayed unmatched. This CDR3 has 15 amino acids. CDR3 nucleotides: TGCAGCGTTGAACGGACAGGGGGGGTACAAGAGACCCAGTACTTC. It is translated as CSVERTGGVQETQYF.

V gene TRBV5-4 combines with J gene TRBJ2-5, with 7 bases aligning to TRBD2. This CDR3 has 14 amino acids. Unmatched junction bases numbered 9, after V lost 5 bases and J lost 5 bases. CDR1 and CDR2 from the germline V gene are SGHNT and YYREEE (reference sequence). CDR3 amino acids: CASRSTSVKETQYF. Written as DNA, the CDR3 is TGTGCCAGCAGGTCAACTAGCGTTAAGGAGACCCAGTACTTC. Variable domain in full (rest from reference TRBV5-4 and TRBJ2-5): ETGVTQSPTHLIKTRGQQVTLRCSSQSGHNTVSWYQQALGQGPQFIFQYYREEENGRGNFPPRFSGLQFPNYSSELNVNALELDDSALYLCASRSTSVKETQYFGPGTRLLVL.

The genes are TRBV6-5 and TRBJ1-3; no clear D. CDR3 length equals 13 residues. CDR1 is MNHEY and CDR2 is SVGAGI in the germline V gene. The germline V and J ends were trimmed by 6 bases and 1 base, with 7 bases remaining between them. The DNA of the CDR3 is TGTGCCAGCAGGTCTCCTTCTGGAAACACCATATATTTT. This encodes CASRSPSGNTIYF.